These T cell receptor beta chains were read from a single sample in a study of ipilimumab plus nivolumab after autologous stem cell transplantation. Sequencing was performed with immunoSEQ multiplex PCR; in TCRdb, only in-frame clones are kept and a portion is missing. The sample lists tens of thousands of clones; roughly 74% were seen once. Material: PBMCs, obtained in a trial of ipilimumab plus nivolumab as post-transplant consolidation. Every receptor here comes from a male donor with diffuse large B-cell lymphoma. Both conserved end residues are part of each CDR3. A D gene is named only where the DNA matches it firmly. Not all rows give a size; the values are once, few, many and, for expanded clones, a class.

J gene	V gene	clone size	D gene	CDR3 protein	CDR3 DNA
TRBJ2-3	TRBV29-1	few	-	CSVEDALGKAQYF	TGCAGCGTTGAAGATGCGCTGGGAAAAGCGCAGTATTTT
TRBJ2-7	TRBV9	-	-	CASSWDVASYEQYF	TGTGCCAGCAGTTGGGACGTTGCATCCTACGAGCAGTACTTC
TRBJ2-5	TRBV15	-	TRBD2	CATSRDDGTSGGAAAETQYF	TGTGCCACCAGCAGAGATGACGGGACTAGCGGGGGGGCCGCGGCGGAGACCCAGTACTTC
TRBJ2-2	TRBV4-1	few	-	CASSRSGSSTGELFF	TGCGCCAGCAGCCGCAGCGGGTCGAGCACCGGGGAGCTGTTTTTT
TRBJ2-3	TRBV6-6	few	-	CASSPPAGVGTDTQYF	TGTGCCAGCAGTCCGCCCGCGGGCGTAGGCACAGATACGCAGTATTTT
TRBJ1-4	TRBV30	-	TRBD1	CAWSVSGTGRTKLFF	TGTGCCTGGAGTGTAAGCGGGACAGGGCGGACAAAACTGTTTTTT
TRBJ2-3	TRBV2	few	TRBD2	CASSGTSGRDTQYF	TGTGCCAGCAGTGGGACTAGCGGACGGGATACGCAGTATTTT
TRBJ2-1	TRBV7-2	once	-	CASSYGPPNEQFF	TGTGCCAGCAGCTACGGGCCCCCCAATGAGCAGTTCTTC
TRBJ1-2	TRBV27	-	-	CASSSISSGYGYAF	TGTGCCAGCAGTTCAATATCGTCGGGCTATGGCTACGCCTTC
TRBJ1-1	TRBV30	-	-	CAWTKDSPNTEAFF	TGTGCCTGGACCAAAGACAGCCCGAACACTGAAGCTTTCTTT
TRBJ2-2	TRBV16	-	TRBD1	CASSGQGPTGELFF	TGTGCCAGCAGCGGACAGGGTCCCACCGGGGAGCTGTTTTTT
TRBJ2-5	TRBV5-1	-	-	CASRGTRQETQYF	TGCGCCAGCAGAGGGACGCGGCAAGAGACCCAGTACTTC
TRBJ1-5	TRBV6-5	-	-	CASSPLGQPQHF	TGTGCCAGCAGCCCCCTCGGTCAGCCCCAGCATTTT
TRBJ2-3	TRBV6-1	-	-	CASSATGGGGAPDTQYF	TGTGCCAGCAGTGCTACTGGGGGAGGGGGCGCCCCAGATACGCAGTATTTT
TRBJ2-1	TRBV7-8	-	-	CASSFLTGVENEQFF	TGTGCCAGCAGCTTTTTGACCGGTGTGGAAAATGAGCAGTTCTTC
TRBJ2-1	TRBV2	medium-sized	-	CASSYTEDEQFF	TGTGCCAGCAGTTATACAGAGGATGAGCAGTTCTTC
TRBJ1-4	TRBV12-2	-	-	CASRSGGDRNF	TGTGCAAGTCGATCTGGGGGGGACAGAAATTTT
TRBJ2-1	TRBV11-3	-	-	CASSNHPLDYNEQFF	TGTGCCAGCAGCAACCACCCCCTAGACTACAATGAGCAGTTCTTC
TRBJ2-5	TRBV19	-	-	CASNMIGDSEQYF	TGTGCCAGTAACATGATTGGAGATTCGGAGCAGTACTTC
TRBJ2-1	TRBV18	-	TRBD1	CASSPPDFGQGGDEQFF	TGTGCCAGCTCACCACCGGACTTCGGACAGGGTGGGGATGAGCAGTTCTTC
TRBJ1-1	TRBV12-1	-	-	CASSLIAGEAFF	TGTGCCAGCAGCTTAATTGCCGGTGAAGCTTTCTTT
TRBJ2-2	TRBV5-5	few	-	CASSLDPGSSTGELFF	TGTGCCAGCAGCTTGGATCCAGGGTCAAGCACCGGGGAGCTGTTTTTT
TRBJ2-1	TRBV7-6	-	-	CASSDGPREQFF	TGTGCCAGCAGCGACGGCCCCCGTGAGCAGTTCTTC
TRBJ2-3	TRBV2	-	-	CASSDGGRITQYF	TGTGCCAGCAGTGACGGGGGGCGGATTACGCAGTATTTT
TRBJ2-3	TRBV5-1	-	-	CASSLGASDSTDTQYF	TGCGCCAGCAGCTTGGGTGCTTCGGACAGCACAGATACGCAGTATTTT
TRBJ2-7	TRBV6-6	-	-	CASSYSGAPYEQYF	TGTGCCAGCAGTTACTCCGGGGCCCCTTACGAGCAGTACTTC
TRBJ1-6	TRBV5-6	-	-	CASSLARGLLSSSPLHF	TGTGCCAGCAGCTTGGCCAGGGGTCTGCTATCTAGTTCACCCCTCCACTTT
TRBJ2-7	TRBV5-4	-	-	CASSAAGTASYEQYF	TGTGCCAGCAGCGCGGCGGGGACAGCTTCCTACGAGCAGTACTTC
TRBJ2-3	TRBV11-3	-	-	CASSPNTDTQYF	TGTGCCAGCAGCCCGAACACAGATACGCAGTATTTT
TRBJ2-1	TRBV7-3	many	-	CASSPPFVNEQFF	TGTGCCAGCAGCCCCCCCTTCGTAAATGAGCAGTTCTTC
TRBJ1-6	TRBV27	few	-	CASSPLTGFGNSPLHF	TGTGCCAGCAGCCCTCTCACAGGTTTTGGTAATTCACCCCTCCACTTT
TRBJ2-7	TRBV5-6	-	-	CASSLTGAVYEQYF	TGTGCCAGCAGCCTTACAGGAGCGGTCTACGAGCAGTACTTC
TRBJ2-7	TRBV6-1	-	-	CASSEGVQYEQYF	TGTGCCAGCAGTGAAGGGGTACAATACGAGCAGTACTTC
TRBJ2-3	TRBV5-1	-	-	CASSSGGATDTQYF	TGCGCCAGCAGCTCTGGGGGGGCGACAGATACGCAGTATTTT
TRBJ1-2	TRBV5-4	-	TRBD1	CASSIRTGDGYTF	TGTGCCAGCAGCATACGGACAGGGGATGGCTACACCTTC
TRBJ1-6	TRBV7-8	few	-	CASSLSESPLHF	TGTGCCAGCAGCTTAAGCGAATCACCCCTCCACTTT
TRBJ2-2	TRBV14	few	TRBD2	CASSRPTSTSTGELFF	TGTGCCAGCAGCCGACCGACTAGCACGAGCACCGGGGAGCTGTTTTTT
TRBJ1-5	TRBV25-1	once	TRBD1	CASSEGGQGAQPQHF	TGTGCCAGCAGTGAAGGGGGTCAGGGGGCTCAGCCCCAGCATTTT
TRBJ1-2	TRBV30	-	TRBD1	CAWTRQGAAPYGYTF	TGTGCCTGGACCAGACAGGGGGCCGCGCCCTATGGCTACACCTTC
TRBJ2-1	TRBV10-3	-	-	CAISDPSYNEQFF	TGTGCCATCAGTGACCCAAGTTACAATGAGCAGTTCTTC
TRBJ2-7	TRBV11-1	-	TRBD2	CASSLAGLAVDEQYF	TGTGCCAGCAGCTTAGCCGGACTAGCGGTCGACGAGCAGTACTTC
TRBJ1-3	TRBV6-5	-	-	CASSSPGLSSGNTIYF	TGTGCCAGCAGTTCCCCGGGACTGAGCTCTGGAAACACCATATATTTT
TRBJ1-5	TRBV19	-	TRBD1	CASRGDRGTRGNQPQHF	TGTGCCAGTAGAGGGGACAGGGGGACGAGGGGCAATCAGCCCCAGCATTTT
TRBJ2-5	TRBV5-6	few	-	CASSSGETQYF	TGTGCCAGCAGCTCGGGAGAGACCCAGTACTTC
TRBJ1-1	TRBV6-5	-	TRBD1	CASSHIRQGYTEAFF	TGTGCCAGCAGTCACATTAGACAGGGGTACACTGAAGCTTTCTTT